Sequencing of this T cell receptor beta chain was carried out in a study of shared clonotypes between healthy human individuals. Study conclusions and caveats: Of the naive CD4 clonotypes, about 5.4% were shared across a handful of donors.

This CDR3 contains 17 residues. The V gene's germline CDR1 is SGHDN and CDR2 FVKESK. J gave up 8 bases and V 0 bases, and 11 bases lay outside the gene matches. For this clone: No antigen is known for it.

Sequencing was performed with immunoSEQ multiplex PCR; in TCRdb, only in-frame clones are kept and a portion is missing. The table records 2 million to 2.5 million clones, roughly 92% of them present only once. All the donors were Caucasian adults who lived in Nashville, Tennessee. Sequencing was performed on naive CD4+ T cells from PBMCs. As for subset: CD45RA+ positively selected. This chain uses TRBV14 with TRBJ2-1; 9 nucleotides align to TRBD2. The clonotype comes from a man in his late teens or twenties in good health. Some clones in this sample may be carry-over from other donors' samples. The CDR3 DNA sequence: TGTGCCAGCAGCCAAGAACGCCTAGCGGGAAGCCCCCATGAGCAGTTCTTC. Translation: CASSQERLAGSPHEQFF.